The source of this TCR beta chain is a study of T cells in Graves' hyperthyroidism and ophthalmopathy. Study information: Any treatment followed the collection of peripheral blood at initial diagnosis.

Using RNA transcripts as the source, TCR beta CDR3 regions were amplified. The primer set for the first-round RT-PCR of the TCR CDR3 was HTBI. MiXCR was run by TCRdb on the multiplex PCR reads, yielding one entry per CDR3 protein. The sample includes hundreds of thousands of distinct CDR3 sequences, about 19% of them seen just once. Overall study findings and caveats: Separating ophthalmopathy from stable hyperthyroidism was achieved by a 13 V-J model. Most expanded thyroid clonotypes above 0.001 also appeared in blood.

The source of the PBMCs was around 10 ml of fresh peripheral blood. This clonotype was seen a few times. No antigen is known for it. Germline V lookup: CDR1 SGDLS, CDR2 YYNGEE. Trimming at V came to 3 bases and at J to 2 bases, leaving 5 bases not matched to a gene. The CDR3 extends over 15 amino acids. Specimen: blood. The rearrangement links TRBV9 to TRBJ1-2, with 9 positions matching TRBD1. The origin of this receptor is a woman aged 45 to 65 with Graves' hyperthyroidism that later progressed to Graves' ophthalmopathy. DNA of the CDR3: TGTGCCAGCAGCGATTCGGGACAGGGCAACTATGGCTACACCTTC. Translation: CASSDSGQGNYGYTF.